This T cell receptor beta chain was recorded in a study of Ad26.COV2.S vaccination and SARS-CoV-2 variants. Looking at the study overall: The vaccine Ad26.COV2.S was put into the muscle once, or twice with 56 days between. Study-wide results and caveats: Reported findings describe substantial breadth in spike-specific CD8+ and CD4+ T cell responses following vaccination.

CDR3 size: 13 residues. Looked up from germline, CDR1 is SGHNT and CDR2 is YYREEE (reference sequence). The V end was cut by 1 base, the J end by 7 bases, with 11 bases between. Profiled with immunoSEQ multiplex PCR; TCRdb holds only in-frame clones, not every one. The repertoire holds around 370,000 clones, about 85% seen once, with about 3.3% in the top ten. Treatment given: over 15 received Ad26.COV2.S at low or high dose, single or two shots; about 5 received placebo; per-sample allocation not given. Specimens were obtained on day 63 following the first vaccine or placebo injection. In the case of this clone: The antigen is not known.

The material sequenced was peripheral blood, taken in a trial of Ad26.COV2.S vaccine versus placebo. The chain carries TRBV5-4 and TRBJ2-5; D remains ambiguous. The receptor was isolated from a person between 18 and 65 years old who received the Ad26.COV2.S COVID-19 vaccine or a placebo. CDR3 amino acids: CASSLKGIGTQYF. The CDR3 nucleotides read TGTGCCAGCAGCTTGAAGGGAATTGGGACCCAGTACTTC.